This T cell receptor beta chain was identified in a study of neurological immune-mediated disorders. The team produced cDNA through 5'RACE using 10-nucleotide random UMIs. TCRdb passed the 5' RACE reads through MiXCR, listing each CDR3 protein once. The sample shows some 77,000 distinct CDR3 sequences, 9.4% of them seen only once. The study's findings and limits: Across subjects, expanded clones had no CDR3 amino acid sequences in common, pointing to private repertoires in all groups.

This clonotype showed up many times. Its target is unknown. The CDR3 consists of 13 residues. V was trimmed by 5 bases and J by 5 bases, leaving 13 bases between them. Germline CDR1 MGHDK, CDR2 SYGVNS. A total of 2 million PBMCs stored at -80 degrees C provided the unsorted libraries. The J gene is TRBJ2-7, the V gene TRBV25-1, with D perhaps matching TRBD1 (6 bases). The sequencing sample was made of PBMCs. The sequence derives from a man aged 50-59 years in good health. The CDR3 coding sequence is TGTGCCAGCAGTCAAGGGGGAAGACACGAGCAGTACTTC. It codes for CASSQGGRHEQYF.